This T cell receptor (beta chain) emerged from a study of blood T cell repertoires in COVID-19. Study-level information: COVID-19 samples collected from the United States, Italy and Spain covered acute and convalescent phases.

Source study methods: Nucleated cell counts were estimated from reference gene primer amplification. TCRdb keeps only in-frame clones here, not all; method: immunoSEQ multiplex PCR. V and J calls and clone size follow that table, whereas D and trimming were derived from the DNA. The top ten clones hold more than 10% of a sample with fewer than 150,000 clones, around three quarters of them seen once. The V gene lost 2 bases and the J gene lost 3 bases, with 10 bases spanning the gap. The CDR3 loop spans 14 amino acids. Germline CDR1 MNHNS, CDR2 SASEGT. This sequence joins TRBV6-1 and TRBJ1-2; possible D gene TRBD1, 6 bases. The sequence derives from a human donor in a cohort sampled during active COVID-19. The specimen was peripheral blood. The CDR3 sequence is CASSEHRAHYGYTF. CDR3 sequence (DNA): TGTGCCAGCAGTGAACACAGGGCTCACTATGGCTACACCTTC.